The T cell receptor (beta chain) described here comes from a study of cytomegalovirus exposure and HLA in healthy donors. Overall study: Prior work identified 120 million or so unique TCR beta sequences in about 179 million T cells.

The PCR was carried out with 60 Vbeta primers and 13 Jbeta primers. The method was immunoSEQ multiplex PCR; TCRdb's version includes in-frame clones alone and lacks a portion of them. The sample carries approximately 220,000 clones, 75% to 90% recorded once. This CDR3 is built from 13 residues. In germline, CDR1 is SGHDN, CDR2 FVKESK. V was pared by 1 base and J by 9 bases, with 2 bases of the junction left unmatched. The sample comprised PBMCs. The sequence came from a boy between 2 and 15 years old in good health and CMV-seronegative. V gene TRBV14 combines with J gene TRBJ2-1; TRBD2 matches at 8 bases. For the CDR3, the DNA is TGTGCCAGCAGCCAAGGGACTAGCCCTGAGCAGTTCTTC. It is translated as CASSQGTSPEQFF.